These 30 T cell receptor beta chains came from one sample sequenced in a study of cytomegalovirus exposure and HLA in healthy donors (dated by TCRdb to 2015 to 2018). The receptor library was made with the immunoSEQ multiplex PCR assay. TCRdb's version of the immuneACCESS table is confined to in-frame rearrangements and falls short of the full clone set. An unresolved V gene accounts for under half of the shortfall where checked; the remainder is of unknown origin. The sample includes about 160,000 clones, with approximately 80% observed a single time. Approximately 2.4% of the sample is held by the ten biggest clonotypes. Sequences were obtained from PBMCs. The source is a man between 25 and 39 years old in good health and CMV-seropositive.

This chain uses TRBV11-2 with TRBJ2-3; 7 bases are shared with TRBD1. The V segment lost 3 bases and the J segment 2 bases; nucleotides outside the gene matches: 5. Germline V gene lookup returns CDR1 SGHAT and CDR2 FQNNGV. This CDR3 region has 15 residues. CDR3 in DNA: TGTGCCAGCAGCTTCACAGGGGCCGACACAGATACGCAGTATTTT. Translated: CASSFTGADTDTQYF.

The CDR3 bases are TGTGCCAGCAGTGAACAACCCTCAGGGACAGGAGCATCCTACGAGCAGTACTTC. It codes for CASSEQPSGTGASYEQYF. The gene calls are TRBV6-1 and TRBJ2-7, with 8 bases lining up with TRBD1. With V trimmed by 2 bases and J by 1 base, 13 bases remained unmatched. CDR1 and CDR2 from the germline V gene are MNHNS and SASEGT. The CDR3 contains 18 residues.

This chain uses TRBV11-3 with TRBJ2-1; maybe TRBD1 (7 bases). Germline-derived CDR1 and CDR2 are SGHNT and YENEEA. The V end was cut by 0 bases, the J end by 2 bases, with 17 bases between. This CDR3 has 18 residues. The CDR3 loop is CASSLDQGGSSAYNEQFF. In DNA form, the CDR3 reads TGTGCCAGCAGCTTAGATCAGGGGGGATCAAGTGCCTACAATGAGCAGTTCTTC.

The rearrangement uses TRBV18 and TRBJ2-1; 10 bases are a match to TRBD1. The germline CDR1 and CDR2 sequences are KGHSH and LQKENI. Losses at the gene ends were 3 bases for V and 8 bases for J; bases not matched to a gene: 7. The CDR3 length is 15 residues. CDR3 sequence: CASSPGGTGVDEQFF. For the CDR3, the DNA is TGTGCCAGCTCACCTGGCGGGACAGGGGTCGATGAGCAGTTCTTC.

This clone was counted between two and nine times. The chain is built from TRBV7-9 and TRBJ2-7, with D possibly TRBD1 on 6 matching bases. The V gene's germline CDR1 is SEHNR and CDR2 FQNEAQ (reference sequence). This CDR3 spans 15 amino acids. V was trimmed by 3 bases and J by 0 bases, leaving 12 bases between them. In nucleotides, the CDR3 is TGTGCCAGCAGCTTCTGGGGGCGGAACTCCTACGAGCAGTACTTC. The encoded protein is CASSFWGRNSYEQYF.

The V and J genes are TRBV5-4 and TRBJ1-1, with D possibly TRBD1 on 6 matching bases. The V gene's germline CDR1 is SGHNT and CDR2 YYREEE (reference sequence). The CDR3 consists of 15 residues. Between the trimmed V and J ends, which lost 6 bases and 1 base, there was a span of 16 bases. CDR3 region: CASNRAGEPNTEAFF. CDR3 in DNA: TGTGCCAGCAACCGAGCAGGGGAACCGAACACTGAAGCTTTCTTT.

The chain couples TRBV6-5 to TRBJ1-2; no reliable D call. Germline CDR1 is MNHEY and CDR2 is SVGAGI. The V end lost 1 base, the J end lost 6 bases, and 12 bases lay between the germline ends. This CDR3 spans 14 amino acids. CDR3 loop: CASSYFGGLDGYTF. The CDR3 coding sequence is TGTGCCAGCAGTTACTTCGGAGGGTTGGATGGCTACACCTTC.

This clone was counted once. The chain uses TRBV6-1 and TRBJ2-5; 12 positions match TRBD2. CDR3 size: 14 residues. Losses at the gene ends were 8 bases for V and 4 bases for J; bases not matched to a gene: 5. The germline V gene encodes CDR1 MNHNS and CDR2 SASEGT. The CDR3 reads CASPTSGGGETQYF. DNA of the CDR3: TGTGCCAGCCCGACTAGCGGGGGAGGAGAGACCCAGTACTTC.

The chain joins TRBV19 to TRBJ1-2; D gene uncertain. This CDR3 region has 13 residues. The germline V and J ends were trimmed by 3 bases and 6 bases, with 11 bases remaining between them. The germline CDR1 and CDR2 sequences are LNHDA and SQIVND (reference sequence). The CDR3 sequence is CASSIGGVNGYTF. The CDR3 region has the DNA TGTGCCAGTAGTATCGGCGGGGTCAATGGCTACACCTTC.

The V call is TRBV7-2, the J call TRBJ1-3; TRBD1 matches at 8 bases. Trimming removed 3 bases from V and 0 bases from J; junction bases left unmatched: 4. The CDR3 runs 16 residues. From germline, CDR1 is SGHTA and CDR2 FQGNSA. DNA for the CDR3: TGTGCCAGCAGCTTGGGACAGGCAAGCTCTGGAAACACCATATATTTT. Translating gives CASSLGQASSGNTIYF.

In this sample, this clone turned up once. The genes are TRBV5-5 and TRBJ2-7, with 7 bases matching TRBD1. V gave up 2 bases and J gave up 3 bases; unmatched junction bases: 5. The CDR3 runs to 14 residues. Germline CDR1 reads SGHKS; CDR2 reads YYEKEE (reference sequence). CDR3: CASSFQGVGYEQYF. The CDR3 DNA reads as TGTGCCAGCAGCTTTCAGGGGGTAGGCTACGAGCAGTACTTC.

Comment on this clone: Other DNA sequences in this specimen translate into the identical CDR3. V and J are TRBV4-1 and TRBJ1-2; 10 bases fit TRBD1. This CDR3 has 15 residues. V shed 1 base and J 2 bases; nucleotides not matched to a gene: 1. Germline V gene data show CDR1 as MGHRA and CDR2 as YSYEKL. The CDR3 sequence is CASSQGQGANYGYTF. For the CDR3, the DNA is TGCGCCAGCAGCCAAGGACAGGGGGCGAACTATGGCTACACCTTC.

The rearrangement uses TRBV6-6 and TRBJ2-4, with 8 nucleotides matching TRBD1. The CDR3 has 13 amino acids. Germline loops: CDR1 MNHNY, CDR2 SVGAGI (reference sequence). The J segment lost 6 bases and the V segment lost 5 bases, leaving 3 bases of the junction unmatched. CDR3 in amino acids: CASSLGTGNIQYF. The CDR3 DNA reads TGTGCCAGCAGTCTTGGGACAGGAAACATTCAGTACTTC.

This CDR3 reads CASSPMDRGRDTEAFF. The CDR3 coding sequence is TGTGCCAGCTCACCAATGGACAGGGGGCGCGACACTGAAGCTTTCTTT. The rearrangement joins TRBV18 to TRBJ1-1; 11 bases line up with TRBD1. Unmatched junction bases numbered 5, after V lost 2 bases and J lost 3 bases. Germline CDR1 is KGHSH and CDR2 is LQKENI. The CDR3 consists of 16 residues. Combining the CDR3 with reference TRBV18 and TRBJ1-1 gives the whole variable domain NAGVMQNPRHLVRRRGQEARLRCSPMKGHSHVYWYRQLPEEGLKFMVYLQKENIIDESGMPKERFSAEFPKEGPSILRIQQVVRGDSAAYFCASSPMDRGRDTEAFFGQGTRLTVV.

The chain's CDR3 is CASSSIRDRLYGYTF. The DNA for the CDR3 is TGTGCCAGCAGCTCGATCCGGGACAGACTATATGGCTACACCTTC. The V and J genes are TRBV7-8 and TRBJ1-2; 7 bases are shared with TRBD1. From germline, CDR1 is SGHVS and CDR2 FQNEAQ. The CDR3 runs 15 residues. After removal of 4 bases from V and 5 bases from J, the junction contained 10 bases not matched to a gene.

The chain is built from TRBV30 and TRBJ1-6; TRBD1 matches 7 bases. Trimming took 0 bases from V and 8 from J; bases not matched to a gene: 13. This CDR3 is built from 17 residues. Looked up from germline, CDR1 is GTSNPN and CDR2 is SVGIG (reference sequence). CDR3 DNA sequence: TGTGCCTGGAGTGTCTACAGGGGCCTAGCAAAGTATTCACCCCTCCACTTT. It codes for CAWSVYRGLAKYSPLHF.

The chain couples TRBV7-6 to TRBJ2-3, with 7 bases that match TRBD2. V was pared by 5 bases and J by 6 bases, with 5 bases of the junction left unmatched. The CDR3 totals 13 residues. Looked up from germline, CDR1 is SGHVS and CDR2 is FNYEAQ. The chain's CDR3 is CASSRGTMDTQYF. CDR3 in DNA: TGTGCCAGCAGCCGTGGGACTATGGATACGCAGTATTTT.

The rearrangement joins TRBV19 to TRBJ1-2; D perhaps matches TRBD1 (6 bases). The CDR3 has 13 residues. Germline lookup yields CDR1 LNHDA and CDR2 SQIVND (reference sequence). The V end was cut by 5 bases, the J end by 4 bases, with 11 bases between. The CDR3 DNA sequence: TGTGCCAGTAGTCAGGGGATGGGCTATGGCTACACCTTC. Translating gives CASSQGMGYGYTF.

This clone was seen a single time. V and J are TRBV18 and TRBJ1-3; TRBD1 matches 9 bases. The trim removed 6 bases at V and 5 bases at J, leaving 11 bases unmatched. CDR3 length: 16 residues. CDR1 is KGHSH and CDR2 is LQKENI in the germline V gene. The CDR3 DNA is TGTGCCAGCTCGCCAGCCGGGACAGGGATGAGAAACACCATATATTTT. Its protein product is CASSPAGTGMRNTIYF.

This sequence joins TRBV4-3 and TRBJ2-7, with 10 bases fitting TRBD1. The germline V gene has CDR1 LGHNA and CDR2 YSLEER. The CDR3 sequence is 15 residues long. The J segment lost 2 bases and the V segment lost 1 base, leaving 2 bases of the junction unmatched. The DNA for the CDR3 is TGCGCCAGCAGCCAAGGGACAGGGGGACCCTACGAGCAGTACTTC. Residues: CASSQGTGGPYEQYF.

This clone has just a few counts. The J gene is TRBJ1-5, the V gene TRBV19; D might be TRBD1 (5 bases). CDR1 and CDR2 (germline): LNHDA, SQIVND (reference sequence). Trimming pared 9 bases from V and 3 bases from J, leaving 9 bases between. This CDR3 spans 12 amino acids. Here the CDR3 reads CASAGYNQPQHF. In nucleotides, the CDR3 is TGTGCCAGCGCAGGGTACAATCAGCCCCAGCATTTT.

The J gene is TRBJ1-2, the V gene TRBV7-9; D unresolved. Trimming left V 5 bases short and J 4 bases short, with 17 bases between. The CDR3 contains 15 residues. CDR1 is SEHNR, CDR2 FQNEAQ, per germline (reference sequence). CDR3 in amino acids: CASSPILGPAYGYTF. In DNA, the CDR3 is TGTGCCAGCAGCCCCATCCTTGGGCCCGCCTATGGCTACACCTTC.

This clone has a handful of counts. The chain links TRBV19 to TRBJ2-7, with D perhaps matching TRBD1 (6 bases). The germline CDR1 and CDR2 sequences are LNHDA and SQIVND (reference sequence). The CDR3 is 13 residues long. Trimming pared 5 bases from V and 6 bases from J, leaving 14 bases between. CDR3 sequence: CASSLRDTLEQYF. CDR3 coding DNA: TGTGCCAGTAGTTTAAGGGACACCCTCGAGCAGTACTTC.

This chain joins TRBV9 and TRBJ2-3; D is ambiguous. Germline V gene sequence: CDR1 SGDLS, CDR2 YYNGEE. V was trimmed by 4 bases and J by 2 bases, leaving 11 bases between them. This CDR3 contains 14 residues. CDR3 protein: CASSHLSPTDTQYF. In DNA, the CDR3 is TGTGCCAGCAGCCACCTATCTCCCACAGATACGCAGTATTTT.

This chain joins TRBV6-4 and TRBJ2-5, with D possibly matching TRBD1 (5 bases). The V end lost 9 bases, the J end lost 0 bases, and 14 bases lay between the germline ends. The CDR3 is 14 amino acids. Germline loops: CDR1 MRHNA, CDR2 SNTAGT. CDR3: CASPRGKYQETQYF. CDR3 coding DNA: TGTGCCAGTCCTAGGGGAAAGTACCAAGAGACCCAGTACTTC.

The chain links TRBV5-5 to TRBJ2-7, with 8 bases fitting TRBD2. CDR3 length equals 15 residues. V trimming: 0 bases; J trimming: 6 bases; junction bases outside the gene matches: 8. Germline-derived CDR1 and CDR2 are SGHKS and YYEKEE (reference sequence). The CDR3: CASSLATGTSLEQYF. CDR3 sequence (DNA): TGTGCCAGCAGCTTGGCCACCGGGACTAGTCTCGAGCAGTACTTC.

The chain is built from TRBV10-3 and TRBJ1-2, with 7 bases identical to TRBD1. This CDR3 comprises 13 residues. Per germline, CDR1 ENHRY and CDR2 SYGVKD. The V segment lost 3 bases and the J segment 7 bases; nucleotides outside the gene matches: 5. The CDR3 nucleotides are TGTGCCATCAGTGATCAGGGGGTAGGTGGCTACACCTTC. Translating gives CAISDQGVGGYTF.

The gene calls are TRBV23-1 and TRBJ1-5; maybe TRBD1 (6 bases). TRBV23-1 belongs to the ORF category, with a function that is uncertain. V lost 3 bases, J lost 4 bases, and 10 bases lay in between. This CDR3 has 14 amino acids. Here the CDR3 DNA reads TGCGCCAGCAGTCACCCCAGGGGTAATCAGCCCCAGCATTTT. Protein sequence: CASSHPRGNQPQHF.

This clone was picked up a small number of times. V is TRBV7-8 and J is TRBJ2-1; no clear D gene. The CDR3 sequence is 15 residues long. Between the trimmed V and J ends, which lost 1 base and 4 bases, there was a span of 11 bases. Germline CDR1 SGHVS, CDR2 FQNEAQ. The CDR3 sequence is CASSLGGVSYNEQFF. As DNA, the CDR3 is TGTGCCAGCAGCTTAGGTGGAGTGAGTTACAATGAGCAGTTCTTC. Together with reference TRBV7-8 and TRBJ2-1, the CDR3 gives the full variable domain: GAGVSQSPRYKVAKRGQDVALRCDPISGHVSLFWYQQALGQGPEFLTYFQNEAQLDKSGLPSDRFFAERPEGSVSTLKIQRTQQEDSAVYLCASSLGGVSYNEQFFGPGTRLTVL.

J is TRBJ1-2 and V is TRBV27; the D gene is possibly TRBD1 (5 bases). Germline CDR1 MNHEY, CDR2 SMNVEV (reference sequence). V lost 0 bases and J 7 bases, leaving 9 bases between the germline ends. The CDR3 spans 13 residues. The CDR3 coding sequence is TGTGCCAGCAGTTTATCGGGAGGGGTTGGCTACACCTTC. Translation: CASSLSGGVGYTF.